This TCR beta chain was sequenced during a study of tumor-infiltrating lymphocytes in primary liver carcinoma (dated by TCRdb to about 2017). Regarding the study in general: Hepatocellular carcinoma (four) or combined HCC and intrahepatic cholangiocarcinoma (one) was present in the five patients, who were three men and two women aged 30 to 69 years. Tumors of the five patients were stage T1-T3 N0M0 with maximum diameters of roughly 4.2 to 11 cm. Roughly 3.5 to 7.5 million productive TCRbeta reads were obtained per sample, and no significant difference in read depth was found between tissue types. For each liver tumor, the study sampled five regions along with adjacent normal tissue and blood, and applied TCRbeta repertoire sequencing, expression microarrays and whole-exome sequencing. A total of about 35 specimens from 5 patients, comprising about 25 tumor regions, 5 adjacent noncancerous liver tissues and 5 peripheral blood samples, were covered by TCRbeta repertoire sequencing. Agilent mRNA microarray profiling was performed on the 20 to 25 tumor region samples to relate TCRbeta repertoire diversity to the local molecular phenotype. High reproducibility was observed for the technical replicate repertoires, with mean shared-clone rates near 0.89 and correlation coefficients above 0.98.

Study-level results and caveats: The top 250 clones accounted for a significantly greater share of the repertoire in tumors than in blood (p = 0.039). Only five patients were included in the study, and the authors note that the findings should be validated in a larger study. Since the samples were bulk and unsorted, there was no way to compare CD4+ and CD8+ T cell repertoires. Because only the TCR beta chain was sequenced and unpaired alpha chains were not captured, true repertoire diversity is likely underestimated. Only about 8-24% of top clones were present in all five regions of a tumor, suggesting spatial heterogeneity of tumor-infiltrating T cells. Repertoire overlap was found to be higher between tumor regions (mean roughly 36%) than between tumor-adjacent (approximately 17%) or tumor-blood (approximately 15%) pairs, consistent with antigen-driven expansion.

On this clonotype itself: Its cognate antigen has yet to be identified. No base quality values were provided; no much bigger clone lies one nucleotide off.

Total RNA and DNA were co-extracted from 20-30 mg of bulk tissue with the AllPrep DNA/RNA mini kit, without cell sorting. Between November 2015 and March 2016, several patients in China with histopathologically diagnosed primary liver carcinoma had their tumors surgically resected. At the time of sampling, the patients were treatment-naive and had chronic HBV infection. Five spatially separated regions were sampled per tumor: superior, inferior, left-lateral and right-lateral poles, plus the tumor centre. Histological examination found more than 75% viable tumor cells in every tumor sample. Each fresh piece of tumor and adjacent tissue was cut in two, with one half stored in RNAlater at -80 degrees C and the other half sent for histology. Deletion took 0 bases off V and 3 bases off J, with a span of 13 bases between the germline ends. CDR1 SGHRS and CDR2 YFSETQ were looked up in the germline V gene. There are 15 amino acids in the CDR3, from cysteine to phenylalanine inclusive. Only the CDR3 DNA stays, 45 bases, in frame from base 1.

TCRbeta-specific cDNA was reverse-transcribed from 500 ng total RNA using a constant-region primer and ProtoScript II reverse transcriptase. The TCRbeta libraries were prepared through three rounds of nested multiplex PCR following a slightly modified ARM-PCR procedure. Multiplex TRBV1-TRBV30 forward primers and a Cbeta reverse primer were used in the first two PCR rounds, each of which was run for around 10 cycles. Sample barcodes and Illumina adapters were added in a final 25-cycle PCR using Deep VentR polymerase. Before sequencing, amplicons between 200 and 500 bp were purified from gel using a QIAquick gel extraction kit. An Illumina HiSeq 2500 was used to sequence the TCRbeta amplicons, generating 250-bp paired-end reads. Turning to the authors' computational methods: Trimmomatic v0.33 was used to quality-trim the reads, and FLASH v1.2.11 was used to merge paired reads so that full CDR3 sequences could be recovered. MiGEC v1.2.1b assigned V, D and J germline segments to the rearranged TCRbeta sequences. Clonotype statistics, along with Shannon-Wiener diversity indices, were calculated using VDJtools v1.0.0. To cut down on sampling bias, every analysis after diversity analysis relied on just the 250 most abundant clonotypes from each sample. TCRdb reworked the public reads: Q25 trimming with fastp, MiXCR clone assembly, productive beta chains retained. Rows are unified per CDR3 protein, each entry keeping the most common DNA and genes. TCRdb, not the authors, supplied the V and J calls. The sample table holds tens of thousands of distinct CDR3 sequences, of which about three quarters were seen once. The ten largest clones add up to about a fifth of the sample.

The clonotype was recovered from a middle-aged man with primary liver carcinoma and hepatitis B virus infection. This chain is built from TRBV5-1 and TRBJ2-7, with an unclear D gene assignment. Source material: liver tumor tissue from sampling region 2. This specimen's cell subset or site label, per the study, means: tumor region T2, inferior pole. The sequenced DNA: TGCGCCAGCAGCTTGGATATGTGTGTCCTCTACGAGCAGTACTTC. Its protein reads: CASSLDMCVLYEQYF.